Sequencing of this T cell receptor (beta chain) was carried out in a study of OX40 agonist ivuxolimab in advanced cancers. Study at large: Ivuxolimab, an agonistic anti-OX40 (CD134) antibody, was given to patients.

In the case of this clone: The antigen is unknown.

General study results and limits: Among the least clonally expanded were partial responders at 0.1-3.0 mg/kg. By week 6 at 0.1 to 3.0 mg/kg, blood CD4+ and CD8+ T cells had expanded clonally.

Sequencing used immunoSEQ multiplex PCR; TCRdb keeps in-frame clones, though not all of them. Counted here are tens of thousands of clones, about 88% occurring once; the ten biggest clones make up 31%. The CDR3 covers 16 residues. V was clipped by 0 bases and J by 4 bases, with 13 bases between them. Germline CDR1 and CDR2: SGDLS and YYNGEE. The sample here was CD4+ or CD8+ T cells sorted from blood, taken in a trial of the OX40 agonist ivuxolimab. The rearrangement uses TRBV9 and TRBJ2-2, with a tentative D call TRBD2 (6 bases). This receptor was identified in an adult with an advanced solid tumor such as melanoma, head and neck, liver or kidney cancer. This CDR3 reads CASSVDGRGLTGELFF. As DNA, the CDR3 is TGTGCCAGCAGCGTAGACGGGCGGGGCCTCACCGGGGAGCTGTTTTTT.